What follows are 14 T cell receptor beta chains derived from one specimen sequenced in a study of human T cells and chemical hapten exposure. The time point: patch test 2, 6 weeks after DPC sensitization. Treatment: therapeutic diphenylcyclopropenone sensitization with weekly scalp DPC. TCRdb re-analysed the RACE reads in MiXCR, keeping a single row per CDR3 protein. The sample carries 360,000 or so distinct CDR3 sequences, about 6.3% recorded once. The input for sequencing was whole blood, taken in connection with sensitization to the hapten diphenylcyclopropenone (DPC). These receptors were collected from a woman aged 18-35 years with alopecia areata. Some clones in this sample may be carry-over from other donors' samples.

This clonotype was counted a few times. The chain employs TRBV7-9 and TRBJ2-7; 7 bases are a match to TRBD1. From germline, CDR1 is SEHNR and CDR2 FQNEAQ (reference sequence). This CDR3 comprises 14 residues. Trimming cost V 3 bases and J 1 base; bases outside gene matches: 3. The CDR3 region has the DNA TGTGCCAGCAGCTTTGCAGGGGGTTCCTACGAGCAGTACTTC. Amino acids: CASSFAGGSYEQYF.

This clonotype was seen more than once but under ten times. V is TRBV20-1 and J is TRBJ1-2, with 10 bases that match TRBD1. Trimming took 7 bases from V and 2 from J; bases not matched to a gene: 4. Germline assignment: CDR1 DFQATT and CDR2 SNEGSKA (reference sequence). The CDR3 covers 13 residues. The CDR3 nucleotides are TGCAGTGTCGCGGACAGGGGGAACTATGGCTACACCTTC. Residues: CSVADRGNYGYTF.

This clonotype has only a few counts. This chain's CDR3 is CASTKDRAENTGELFF. The CDR3, as DNA: TGTGCCAGCACCAAGGACAGGGCCGAGAACACCGGGGAGCTGTTTTTT. The chain links TRBV5-5 to TRBJ2-2, with 8 nucleotides matching TRBD1. The length of the CDR3 is 16 residues. J gave up 1 base and V 6 bases, and 8 bases lay outside the gene matches. Germline CDR1 and CDR2: SGHKS and YYEKEE (reference sequence).

Only a few counts were recorded for this clonotype. The V call is TRBV20-1, the J call TRBJ2-7; D possibly corresponds to TRBD1 (5 bases). The CDR3 covers 12 residues. Germline V gives CDR1 DFQATT, CDR2 SNEGSKA (reference sequence). Trimming stripped 3 bases from V and 2 bases from J, with 8 bases between. The CDR3 coding sequence is TGCAGTGCTAGGGGCAGGGCCTACGAGCAGTACTTC. It specifies CSARGRAYEQYF.

This clonotype was counted between two and nine times. The chain has TRBV14 and TRBJ1-5; 8 nucleotides line up with TRBD1. Germline V gene lookup returns CDR1 SGHDN and CDR2 FVKESK. The trim removed 9 bases at V and 4 bases at J, leaving 8 bases unmatched. The CDR3 sequence is 14 residues long. The CDR3 nucleotides are TGTGCCAGAACCGGGACAGGAATTAATCAGCCCCAGCATTTT. This gives the protein CARTGTGINQPQHF.

This clonotype was counted many times. CDR3 in amino acids: CATSEDETGELFF. The CDR3, as DNA: TGTGCCACCAGTGAAGATGAAACCGGGGAGCTGTTTTTT. The chain recombines TRBV24-1 with TRBJ2-2; D is ambiguous. The CDR3 covers 13 residues. Germline loops: CDR1 KGHDR, CDR2 SFDVKD. Trimming cost V 4 bases and J 5 bases, with 7 bases left between them.

This clonotype was recorded a few times. The chain recombines TRBV6-4 with TRBJ2-1; the D gene is possibly TRBD2 (7 bases). Germline V lookup: CDR1 MRHNA, CDR2 SNTAGT. The CDR3 extends over 18 amino acids. The V end lost 3 bases, the J end lost 9 bases, and 27 bases lay between the germline ends. DNA for the CDR3: TGTGCCAGCAGTGAAGAGACTAGGGGGGGAGCCCTCTCTTCTGAGCAGTTCTTC. This codes for CASSEETRGGALSSEQFF.

This clonotype has ten or more counts. The J gene is TRBJ2-3, the V gene TRBV14; D remains unclear. The CDR3 contains 12 residues. The V gene's germline CDR1 is SGHDN and CDR2 FVKESK. V dropped 4 bases and J dropped 6 bases, with 8 bases sitting between them. CDR3 DNA sequence: TGTGCCAGCAGCCCCCAGAGGGATACGCAGTATTTT. Translating gives CASSPQRDTQYF.

This clonotype was counted between two and nine times. This chain's CDR3 is CASSSGRYPNTEAFF. In nucleotides, the CDR3 is TGTGCCAGCAGCTCCGGAAGGTACCCGAACACTGAAGCTTTCTTT. The chain employs TRBV7-2 and TRBJ1-1, with D unresolved. The germline V gene has CDR1 SGHTA and CDR2 FQGNSA. Trimming took 4 bases from V and 1 from J, leaving 13 bases between them. The CDR3 extends over 15 amino acids.

This clonotype was seen repeatedly, ten times or more. The genes are TRBV7-2 and TRBJ1-2; unclear D gene. Germline CDR1 is SGHTA and CDR2 is FQGNSA. The CDR3 sequence is 14 residues long. V shed 1 base and J shed 1 base, with 7 bases lying between them. The CDR3 DNA sequence: TGTGCCAGCAGCTTAGACTTCGATAACTATGGCTACACCTTC. As protein: CASSLDFDNYGYTF.

Notes on this clonotype: Since a much larger clone is just one base distant, this may be a read error. This sequence joins TRBV6-2 or TRBV6-3 and TRBJ1-5; the match to TRBD1 covers 9 bases. Per germline, CDR1 MNHEY and CDR2 SVGEGT. CDR3 length equals 14 residues. CDR3 in amino acids: CASSWTGVLQRQHF. DNA of the CDR3: TGTGCCAGCAGTTGGACAGGGGTCCTTCAGCGCCAGCATTTT.

This clonotype has a count of ten or more. The gene calls are TRBV18 and TRBJ1-6; 7 nucleotides agree with TRBD1. V was pared by 6 bases and J by 9 bases, with 8 bases of the junction left unmatched. Germline CDR1 reads KGHSH; CDR2 reads LQKENI. The CDR3 length is 14 residues. The CDR3 region has the DNA TGTGCCAGCTCGTCGGGACAGCGTCCTTCACCCCTCCACTTT. Translating gives CASSSGQRPSPLHF. The full variable domain, its missing parts supplied by reference TRBV18 and TRBJ1-6, is NAGVMQNPRHLVRRRGQEARLRCSPMKGHSHVYWYRQLPEEGLKFMVYLQKENIIDESGMPKERFSAEFPKEGPSILRIQQVVRGDSAAYFCASSSGQRPSPLHFGNGTRLTVT.

The rearrangement uses TRBV5-6 and TRBJ1-1; no firm D call. Germline loops: CDR1 SGHDT, CDR2 YYEEEE. Trimming stripped 2 bases from V and 13 bases from J, with 15 bases between. CDR3 size: 12 residues. As DNA, the CDR3 is TGTGCCAGCAGCTTCCAATTTACAGAGGGTTTCTTT. The encoded protein is CASSFQFTEGFF. The full variable domain, its missing parts supplied by reference TRBV5-6 and TRBJ1-1, is DAGVTQSPTHLIKTRGQQVTLRCSPKSGHDTVSWYQQALGQGPQFIFQYYEEEERQRGNFPDRFSGHQFPNYSSELNVNALLLGDSALYLCASSFQFTEGFFGQGTRLTVV.

CDR3 residues: CASSLWDSANTGELFF. The CDR3 DNA follows: TGTGCCAGCTCACTATGGGACAGCGCGAACACCGGGGAGCTGTTTTTT. This chain joins TRBV18 and TRBJ2-2; 7 bases agree with TRBD1. Germline CDR1 and CDR2: KGHSH and LQKENI. This CDR3 spans 16 amino acids. The junction had 5 bases not matched to a gene; V was cut back by 4 bases and J by 0 bases. The full variable domain, with the rest looked up from reference TRBV18 and TRBJ2-2, is NAGVMQNPRHLVRRRGQEARLRCSPMKGHSHVYWYRQLPEEGLKFMVYLQKENIIDESGMPKERFSAEFPKEGPSILRIQQVVRGDSAAYFCASSLWDSANTGELFFGEGSRLTVL.